This T cell receptor (beta chain) was obtained from a study of breast tumors, draining lymph nodes, adjacent tissues. With respect to this clonotype: Its target is not known.

The lymph nodes were axillary draining lymph nodes from breast cancer patients. General study findings and limits: Tumor T cell lymph node origin was a supported hypothesis, not proven. Tumor TCR diversity was below lymph nodes but above nontumor tissue. Most tumor T cells seemingly derive from lymph node, then expand in tumor. Luminal-like breast cancer showed significantly higher tumor–nontumor repertoire similarity than basal-like.

In TCRdb, the multiplex PCR reads were re-called with MiXCR into one record per CDR3 protein. The sample records approximately 210,000 distinct CDR3 sequences, 32% being singletons. This CDR3 is built from 11 residues. V dropped 7 bases and J dropped 5 bases, with 6 bases sitting between them. This receptor was obtained from a female donor with breast cancer. Some clones in this sample may be carry-over from other donors' samples. Specimen: axillary lymph node tissue. The rearrangement joins TRBV12-3 or TRBV12-4 to TRBJ2-1; D not certain. CDR3 bases: TGTGCCAGCAATAACAACAATGAGCAGTTCTTC. Translation gives CASNNNNEQFF.